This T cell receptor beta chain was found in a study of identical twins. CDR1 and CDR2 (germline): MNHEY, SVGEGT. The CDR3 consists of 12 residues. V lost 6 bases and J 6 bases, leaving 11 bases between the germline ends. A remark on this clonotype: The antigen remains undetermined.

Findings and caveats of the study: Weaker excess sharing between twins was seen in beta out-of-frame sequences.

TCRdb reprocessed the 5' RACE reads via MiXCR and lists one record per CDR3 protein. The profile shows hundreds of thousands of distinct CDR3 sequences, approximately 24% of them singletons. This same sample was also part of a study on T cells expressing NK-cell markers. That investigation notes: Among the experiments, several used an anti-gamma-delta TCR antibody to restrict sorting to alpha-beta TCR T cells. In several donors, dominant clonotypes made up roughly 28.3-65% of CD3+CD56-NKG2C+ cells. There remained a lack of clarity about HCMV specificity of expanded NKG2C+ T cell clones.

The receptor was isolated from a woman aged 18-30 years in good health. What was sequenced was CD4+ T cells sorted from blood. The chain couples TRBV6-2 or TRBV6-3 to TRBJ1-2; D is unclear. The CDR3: CASRSRTDGYTF. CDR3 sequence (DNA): TGTGCCAGCAGATCAAGGACTGATGGCTACACCTTC.